This TCR beta chain was obtained from a study of cytomegalovirus exposure and HLA in healthy donors. Broader study findings: In a later analysis, TCR beta V- and J-gene trimming was associated with a missense DCLRE1C variant.

Primers included in the PCR were 60 Vbeta and 13 Jbeta primers. Produced via immunoSEQ multiplex PCR; TCRdb's table is partial and in-frame only. The sample has roughly 120,000 clones, 73% seen once. J gave up 2 bases and V 7 bases, and 10 bases lay outside the gene matches. Germline CDR1 and CDR2: SGDLS and YYNGEE. This CDR3 comprises 15 residues. For this clone: What it binds is unknown.

The chain joins TRBV9 to TRBJ2-3, with TRBD2 matching over 7 bases. The sequenced material came from PBMCs. The TCR sequence derives from a woman aged 40 to 50 in good health and CMV-seronegative. As DNA, the CDR3 is TGTGCCAGCGGGGAGGGAACCCAAATCACAGATACGCAGTATTTT. Translation gives CASGEGTQITDTQYF.